The next 16 T cell receptor beta chains were all read from a single sample in a study of blood T cell repertoires in COVID-19 (dated by TCRdb to 2019 to 2021). Library construction relied on the immunoSEQ multiplex PCR assay. The table comes from immuneACCESS by way of TCRdb, which keeps in-frame sequences with V and J called. Part of the clones is missing from these tables; in studies checked, under half for an unresolved V gene and the rest for unknown reasons. Present in this sample are some 71,000 clones, around 89% of which were seen just once. The ten biggest clones cover about 4.9% of the sample. Sequenced sample: peripheral blood. The receptors were sampled from a man over 45 with acute or convalescent COVID-19.

The rearrangement links TRBV29-1 to TRBJ2-7; TRBD1 is a possible D gene (6 bases). Germline V gene data show CDR1 as SQVTM and CDR2 as ANQGSEA. The V and J ends lost 4 bases and 5 bases respectively, with 15 bases between them. This CDR3 region has 13 residues. CDR3 nucleotides: TGCAGCGTTGTTGGGGGCCTTGGGAACGAGCAGTACTTC. It specifies CSVVGGLGNEQYF.

The V and J genes are TRBV27 and TRBJ2-2; no definite D call. The germline CDR1 and CDR2 sequences are MNHEY and SMNVEV (reference sequence). The CDR3 has 16 residues. V was clipped by 3 bases and J by 3 bases, with 14 bases between them. The CDR3 nucleotides read TGTGCCAGCAGTTTGGAGACCGGGTTCTACACCGGGGAGCTGTTTTTT. Translating gives CASSLETGFYTGELFF.

The chain recombines TRBV19 with TRBJ2-1; no reliable D call. The CDR3 runs to 16 residues. V was shortened by 0 bases and J by 0 bases, with 9 bases between the two germline ends. Germline V gene lookup returns CDR1 LNHDA and CDR2 SQIVND (reference sequence). This CDR3 reads CASSIESSSSYNEQFF. CDR3 DNA: TGTGCCAGTAGTATAGAAAGCTCAAGCTCCTACAATGAGCAGTTCTTC.

J is TRBJ2-2 and V is TRBV19; TRBD2 matches at 7 bases. V lost 5 bases to trimming and J lost 4 bases; unmatched junction nucleotides: 13. The V gene's germline CDR1 is LNHDA and CDR2 SQIVND (reference sequence). The CDR3 contains 17 residues. The CDR3 nucleotides are TGTGCCAGTAGTGCAACCGGGTCCGGGGGGTCCACCGGGGAGCTGTTTTTT. This codes for CASSATGSGGSTGELFF.

V usage is TRBV4-3 and J usage is TRBJ1-6; 7 bases are a match to TRBD1. Germline values: CDR1 LGHNA, CDR2 YSLEER. The junction had 7 bases not matched to a gene; V was cut back by 2 bases and J by 9 bases. The CDR3 is made up of 15 amino acids. CDR3 sequence: CASSQKSGGSSPLHF. CDR3 in DNA: TGCGCCAGCAGCCAAAAATCAGGGGGGAGTTCACCCCTCCACTTT.

This clone showed up just a few times. The chain carries TRBV7-6 and TRBJ1-1; D call uncertain. The CDR3 is 14 amino acids. CDR1 and CDR2 from the germline V gene are SGHVS and FNYEAQ. V was pared by 1 base and J by 5 bases, with 11 bases between. The CDR3: CASSLVEGGTEAFF. The CDR3 DNA sequence: TGTGCCAGCAGCTTAGTTGAGGGCGGAACTGAAGCTTTCTTT.

V and J are TRBV4-2 and TRBJ2-7, with 7 nucleotides matching TRBD2. Per the germline V gene, CDR1 is LGHNA and CDR2 is YNFKEQ. The CDR3 length is 15 residues. With 0 bases clipped from V and 3 bases from J, the junction kept 5 bases outside the gene matches. In DNA, the CDR3 is TGTGCCAGCAGCCAAGATGGGAGGGGTGGCTACGAGCAGTACTTC. Residues: CASSQDGRGGYEQYF.

The chain joins TRBV3-1 (or the pseudogene TRBV3-2) to TRBJ2-5; D is uncertain. Looked up from germline, CDR1 is LGHDT and CDR2 is YNNKEL (reference sequence). This CDR3 has 15 residues. Trimming shortened V by 1 base and J by 0 bases, and 9 bases separated the two germline ends. CDR3 sequence reads: CASSQVRGDQETQYF. The CDR3 bases are TGTGCCAGCAGCCAAGTCAGAGGAGACCAAGAGACCCAGTACTTC.

The chain couples TRBV4-3 to TRBJ2-1; 9 bases are shared with TRBD2. Unmatched junction bases numbered 20, after V lost 1 base and J lost 4 bases. CDR1 is LGHNA and CDR2 is YSLEER in the germline V gene. The CDR3 is made up of 21 amino acids. CDR3 region: CASSQVPLRTSEKRPYNEQFF. The CDR3 region has the DNA TGCGCCAGCAGCCAAGTCCCCCTTCGGACTAGCGAAAAAAGGCCTTACAATGAGCAGTTCTTC.

The table lists this clone with a count of one. The genes are TRBV19 and TRBJ1-2; 10 bases fit TRBD1. The CDR3 has 15 residues. Germline lookup yields CDR1 LNHDA and CDR2 SQIVND (reference sequence). Trimming removed 7 bases from V and 4 bases from J; junction bases left unmatched: 9. CDR3 loop: CASIRGQGRGYGYTF. The DNA for the CDR3 is TGTGCCAGTATCCGGGGACAGGGGCGAGGCTATGGCTACACCTTC.

The V gene is TRBV19, the J gene TRBJ2-5; D is unclear. Germline V gene sequence: CDR1 LNHDA, CDR2 SQIVND (reference sequence). V was pared by 3 bases and J by 0 bases, with 2 bases between. This CDR3 region has 12 residues. In DNA, the CDR3 is TGTGCCAGTAGTATTAACCAAGAGACCCAGTACTTC. Its translation: CASSINQETQYF.

V and J are TRBV29-1 and TRBJ2-5, with a weak D call TRBD2 (6 bases). The CDR3 sequence is 15 residues long. CDR1 and CDR2 (germline): SQVTM, ANQGSEA. Trimming removed 4 bases from V and 0 bases from J, with 15 bases in between. This chain's CDR3 is CSVADRGTNQETQYF. CDR3 coding DNA: TGCAGCGTTGCGGACCGGGGGACGAACCAAGAGACCCAGTACTTC.

The V and J genes are TRBV24-1 and TRBJ2-1, with 9 nucleotides matching TRBD1. CDR1 KGHDR and CDR2 SFDVKD come from the germline V gene. The CDR3 has 13 residues. V lost 2 bases to trimming and J lost 15 bases; unmatched junction nucleotides: 7. CDR3 nucleotides: TGTGCCACCAGTGATTCCGGGACAGGGAGCACGTTCTTC. This gives the protein CATSDSGTGSTFF.

The V and J genes are TRBV30 and TRBJ2-5; 9 positions agree with TRBD1. CDR3 size: 18 residues. Germline CDR1 reads GTSNPN; CDR2 reads SVGIG (reference sequence). J gave up 8 bases and V 2 bases, and 21 bases lay outside the gene matches. CDR3 coding DNA: TGTGCCTGGAGTCCTGGACAGGGGAAAGATGGGTCAAGGATTACCCAGTACTTC. Protein sequence: CAWSPGQGKDGSRITQYF.

V usage is TRBV9 and J usage is TRBJ2-3; TRBD2 agrees at 8 bases. CDR3 length: 18 amino acids. Germline CDR1 reads SGDLS; CDR2 reads YYNGEE. With 0 bases clipped from V and 0 bases from J, the junction kept 9 bases outside the gene matches. CDR3 sequence reads: CASSVEPRLAGSTDTQYF. The CDR3 DNA sequence: TGTGCCAGCAGCGTAGAACCCCGTTTAGCGGGAAGCACAGATACGCAGTATTTT.

This chain connects TRBV25-1 to TRBJ1-6, with 9 positions matching TRBD1. The CDR3 runs to 14 residues. Germline loops: CDR1 MGHDK, CDR2 SYGVNS. The trim removed 9 bases at V and 7 bases at J, leaving 7 bases unmatched. CDR3 sequence: CASWTGVENSPLHF. The CDR3 DNA sequence: TGTGCCAGTTGGACAGGGGTGGAAAATTCACCCCTCCACTTT.